The 28 T cell receptor beta chains given below trace back to one sample, sequenced in a study of identical twins. TCRdb fed the 5' RACE reads into MiXCR, producing one record per CDR3 protein. The table shows some 1,700,000 distinct CDR3 sequences, with around 33% occurring only once. The sequenced sample was cord blood. These receptors were taken from a newborn girl in good health.

There are a few counts of this clonotype. CDR3 residues: CASSEWKQGRNQPQHF. The CDR3 nucleotides are TGTGCCAGCAGTGAATGGAAACAGGGTCGCAATCAGCCCCAGCATTTT. The chain uses TRBV6-1 and TRBJ1-5; maybe TRBD1 (6 bases). CDR3 length: 16 residues. Trimming removed 2 bases from V and 2 bases from J, with 13 bases in between. Germline V gene data show CDR1 as MNHNS and CDR2 as SASEGT.

This clonotype was counted between two and nine times. V gene TRBV4-2 combines with J gene TRBJ2-1; 10 bases match TRBD2. J lost 5 bases, V lost 7 bases, and 11 bases had no gene match. The CDR3 spans 16 residues. Germline V gene data show CDR1 as LGHNA and CDR2 as YNFKEQ. The CDR3 region has the DNA TGTGCCAGCACCGCACTAGCGGGGTGGTCAGACAATGAGCAGTTCTTC. It codes for CASTALAGWSDNEQFF.

CDR3 coding DNA: TGTGCCAGCAGCTTGGAGGTGACTAGCGGGAGGAGCACCTACAATGAGCAGTACTTC. Its translation is CASSLEVTSGRSTYNEQYF. The V and J genes are TRBV5-4 and TRBJ2-1, with 13 bases identical to TRBD2. Matching the DNA end better, TRBJ2-7 makes the J call doubtful. Germline V gives CDR1 SGHNT, CDR2 YYREEE (reference sequence). The CDR3 has 19 residues.

The chain uses TRBV10-3 and TRBJ2-2; possible D gene TRBD1, 5 bases. CDR3 length equals 11 residues. Germline lookup yields CDR1 ENHRY and CDR2 SYGVKD. V lost 8 bases to trimming and J lost 7 bases, with 8 bases between them. This chain's CDR3 is CAIGRGGELFF. CDR3 DNA sequence: TGTGCCATCGGAAGGGGCGGGGAGCTGTTTTTT.

This clonotype was counted a few times. The genes are TRBV6-1 and TRBJ1-2; D remains unclear. V was shortened by 0 bases and J by 7 bases, with 6 bases between the two germline ends. The CDR3 is made up of 12 amino acids. CDR1 and CDR2 from the germline V gene are MNHNS and SASEGT. In DNA, the CDR3 is TGTGCCAGCAGTGAAGCCATATCTGGCTACACCTTC. The encoded protein is CASSEAISGYTF.

This sequence joins TRBV11-2 and TRBJ2-7, with D possibly being TRBD2 (5 bases). CDR3 length: 15 amino acids. CDR1 is SGHAT and CDR2 is FQNNGV in the germline V gene. V shed 1 base and J shed 5 bases, with 15 bases lying between them. The CDR3 DNA reads TGTGCCAGCAGCTTAGTGAATCGGGGTCCCCACGAGCAGTACTTC. This encodes CASSLVNRGPHEQYF.

The chain is built from TRBV3-1 and TRBJ2-5, with 7 bases that match TRBD1. The better agreement between TRBJ2-7 and the DNA end casts doubt on the J call. Germline V gene lookup returns CDR1 LGHDT and CDR2 YNNKEL (reference sequence). This CDR3 has 15 amino acids. CDR3 sequence: CASSQATGLHYEQYF. CDR3 bases: TGTGCCAGCAGCCAAGCGACAGGGTTACATTACGAGCAGTACTTC.

This clonotype has ten or more counts. The gene calls are TRBV6-6 and TRBJ2-5; the match to TRBD2 covers 14 bases. The DNA end favors TRBJ2-7, so the J call may be wrong. CDR1 and CDR2 from the germline V gene are MNHNY and SVGAGI (reference sequence). The CDR3 length is 15 residues. CDR3 residues: CASSRLAGGRNEQYF. CDR3 DNA: TGTGCCAGCAGTCGACTAGCGGGAGGGAGGAACGAGCAGTACTTC.

Written as DNA, the CDR3 is TGCAGTGCTAATAGCGGGACTAGCGGGAGCTACAATGAGCAGTTCTTC. Its translation: CSANSGTSGSYNEQFF. V usage is TRBV20-1 and J usage is TRBJ2-1, with 14 bases matching TRBD2. The germline CDR1 and CDR2 sequences are DFQATT and SNEGSKA (reference sequence). Trimming at V came to 4 bases and at J to 3 bases, leaving 5 bases not matched to a gene. The CDR3 spans 16 residues.

The CDR3 sequence is CSANPGTLYEQYF. The CDR3 DNA is TGCAGTGCTAACCCGGGGACTCTGTACGAGCAGTACTTC. The gene calls are TRBV20-1 and TRBJ2-7; D might be TRBD2 (6 bases). Germline CDR1 DFQATT, CDR2 SNEGSKA (reference sequence). CDR3 length: 13 residues. V lost 4 bases, J lost 4 bases, and 14 bases lay in between.

There are many counts of this clonotype. This chain joins TRBV6-6 and TRBJ1-2; D not certain. Germline-derived CDR1 and CDR2 are MNHNY and SVGAGI (reference sequence). This CDR3 is built from 13 residues. V was clipped by 2 bases and J by 2 bases, with 6 bases between them. In DNA, the CDR3 is TGTGCCAGCAGTTACGTGACAAACTATGGCTACACCTTC. This gives the protein CASSYVTNYGYTF.

This clonotype was detected ten times or more. The chain joins TRBV10-3 to TRBJ1-2; D unresolved. Germline lookup yields CDR1 ENHRY and CDR2 SYGVKD. V gave up 3 bases and J gave up 6 bases, with 11 bases separating them. The CDR3 runs to 13 residues. The CDR3 here is CAISEEGVDGYTF. CDR3 bases: TGTGCCATCAGTGAAGAGGGAGTAGATGGCTACACCTTC.

This clonotype occurred many times. The chain joins TRBV7-2 to TRBJ2-3, with D hard to call. Trimming left V 3 bases short and J 6 bases short, with 10 bases between. This CDR3 has 13 amino acids. Germline-derived CDR1 and CDR2 are SGHTA and FQGNSA. The CDR3, as DNA: TGTGCCAGCAGCTTCGCGAAAAGGGATACGCAGTATTTT. Translating it yields CASSFAKRDTQYF. Full variable domain (outside the CDR3, taken from reference TRBV7-2 and TRBJ2-3): GAGVSQSPSNKVTEKGKDVELRCDPISGHTALYWYRQSLGQGLEFLIYFQGNSAPDKSGLPSDRFSAERTGGSVSTLTIQRTQQEDSAVYLCASSFAKRDTQYFGPGTRLTVL.

This chain connects TRBV7-2 to TRBJ2-1; 8 positions match TRBD1. The CDR3 loop spans 14 amino acids. Germline trimming cut 8 bases from V and 9 bases from J; bases unmatched to any gene: 12. Germline values: CDR1 SGHTA, CDR2 FQGNSA. The DNA of the CDR3 is TGTGCCAGCCACCACAGGGGGTTATCTGGTGAGCAGTTCTTC. Its protein product is CASHHRGLSGEQFF. Based on the CDR3 plus reference TRBV7-2 and TRBJ2-1, the full variable domain is GAGVSQSPSNKVTEKGKDVELRCDPISGHTALYWYRQSLGQGLEFLIYFQGNSAPDKSGLPSDRFSAERTGGSVSTLTIQRTQQEDSAVYLCASHHRGLSGEQFFGPGTRLTVL.

The chain carries TRBV5-5 and TRBJ2-1; possible D gene TRBD2, 6 bases. V lost 1 base, J lost 4 bases, and 18 bases lay in between. This CDR3 has 17 residues. Germline V gene lookup returns CDR1 SGHKS and CDR2 YYEKEE (reference sequence). The CDR3 coding sequence is TGTGCCAGCAGCTTGTTCGGGGGACCCGTACTTTACAATGAGCAGTTCTTC. Its translation: CASSLFGGPVLYNEQFF.

This clonotype has a single count. V usage is TRBV29-1 and J usage is TRBJ2-3; D not certain. V lost 3 bases and J 2 bases, leaving 9 bases between the germline ends. The germline V gene has CDR1 SQVTM and CDR2 ANQGSEA. The CDR3 covers 13 residues. The CDR3 DNA reads TGCAGCGTTGAGGACGGCTACACAGATACGCAGTATTTT. It translates to CSVEDGYTDTQYF.

The V and J genes are TRBV7-9 and TRBJ1-6; 8 positions agree with TRBD1. The CDR3 length is 18 residues. V dropped 6 bases and J dropped 4; count of bases not matched to a gene: 14. Germline lookup yields CDR1 SEHNR and CDR2 FQNEAQ (reference sequence). CDR3 sequence: CASRITTTGDVYNSPLHF. In nucleotides, the CDR3 is TGTGCCAGCAGGATTACAACGACAGGGGATGTTTATAATTCACCCCTCCACTTT.

This clonotype came up many times. The chain couples TRBV28 to TRBJ2-6; D not certain. Germline loops: CDR1 MDHEN, CDR2 SYDVKM. This CDR3 comprises 15 residues. V was clipped by 4 bases and J by 0 bases, with 7 bases between them. CDR3: CASSYTSSGANVLTF. Written as DNA, the CDR3 is TGTGCCAGCAGTTACACCTCCTCTGGGGCCAACGTCCTGACTTTC.

J is TRBJ1-2 and V is TRBV6-2 or TRBV6-3; D is uncertain. The length of the CDR3 is 15 residues. Germline V CDR1 and CDR2: MNHEY, SVGEGT. V lost 2 bases and J lost 4, with 14 bases in between. The CDR3 sequence: CASSYLLRETYGYTF. CDR3 sequence (DNA): TGTGCCAGCAGTTACCTTTTGAGGGAGACCTATGGCTACACCTTC.

This chain connects TRBV6-6 to TRBJ1-2; TRBD1 matches at 11 bases. The V and J ends lost 8 bases and 4 bases, in that order; junction bases with no gene match: 6. Germline V gene lookup returns CDR1 MNHNY and CDR2 SVGAGI (reference sequence). The CDR3 loop spans 14 amino acids. This CDR3 is CASGRTGGSYGYTF. The CDR3 DNA is TGTGCCAGCGGGAGGACAGGGGGCAGCTATGGCTACACCTTC.

The chain employs TRBV20-1 and TRBJ2-1; weak D call: TRBD2 (5 bases). CDR1 and CDR2 (germline): DFQATT, SNEGSKA (reference sequence). Trimming pared 4 bases from V and 0 bases from J, leaving 7 bases between. This CDR3 has 13 amino acids. The CDR3 DNA follows: TGCAGTGCTACTAGCAGCTCCTACAATGAGCAGTTCTTC. As protein: CSATSSSYNEQFF.

The count of this clonotype is one. The rearrangement uses TRBV29-1 and TRBJ1-1, with TRBD1 matching 10 bases. The V gene end was trimmed by 6 bases and the J gene end by 4 bases; junction bases not matched to a gene: 14. In germline, CDR1 is SQVTM, CDR2 ANQGSEA. The CDR3 loop spans 16 amino acids. CDR3 nucleotide sequence: TGCAGCGTAAAGGGACAGGGGCGTTTCGTGGGCACTGAAGCTTTCTTT. This gives the protein CSVKGQGRFVGTEAFF.

Concerning this clonotype: A much larger clone lies a single base off, so this may be a read error. The V gene is TRBV4-2, the J gene TRBJ2-5; D is possibly TRBD2 (5 bases). Gene TRBJ2-4 matches the end of the DNA better, so the J call may be wrong. CDR3 length equals 16 residues. Germline CDR1 LGHNA, CDR2 YNFKEQ. CDR3 in amino acids: CASSQGFGETRNIQYF. For the CDR3, the DNA is TGTGCCAGCAGCCAGGGGTTCGGGGAGACCAGAAACATTCAGTACTTC.

This clonotype has only a few counts. Written as DNA, the CDR3 is TGCAGCGTTGACCCTACTGGACAGTTTCCCTACGAGCAGTACTTC. Translated, it gives CSVDPTGQFPYEQYF. This sequence joins TRBV29-1 and TRBJ2-7, with TRBD1 as a possible D gene (6 bases). The CDR3 length is 15 residues. V dropped 3 bases and J dropped 2 bases, with 17 bases sitting between them. Germline CDR1 and CDR2: SQVTM and ANQGSEA.

The gene calls are TRBV28 and TRBJ2-1; 8 bases fit TRBD2. The V gene's germline CDR1 is MDHEN and CDR2 SYDVKM. This CDR3 region has 13 residues. The J segment lost 9 bases and the V segment lost 6 bases, leaving 7 bases of the junction unmatched. CDR3 nucleotide sequence: TGTGCCAGCAGACGTAGCGGGAACGGTGAGCAGTTCTTC. The encoded protein is CASRRSGNGEQFF.

The chain links TRBV20-1 to TRBJ1-2; no definite D call. CDR1 and CDR2 (germline): DFQATT, SNEGSKA (reference sequence). CDR3 length: 10 residues. The CDR3 DNA reads as TGCAGAGTGGCCCTCTATGGCTACACCTTC. As protein: CRVALYGYTF.

CDR3 coding DNA: TGTGCCAGCAGGGACAGGGGACTAGCCCCTTACAATGAGCAGTACTTC. Amino acids: CASRDRGLAPYNEQYF. The V and J genes are TRBV27 and TRBJ2-1, with D possibly being TRBD1 or TRBD2 (9 bases each). The J call is uncertain, as TRBJ2-7 better fits the DNA end. Germline V gene sequence: CDR1 MNHEY, CDR2 SMNVEV (reference sequence). This CDR3 is 16 amino acids long.

V gene TRBV27 combines with J gene TRBJ1-1; TRBD1 agrees at 7 bases. The CDR3 loop spans 17 amino acids. CDR1 MNHEY and CDR2 SMNVEV come from the germline V gene (reference sequence). V shed 7 bases and J 0 bases; nucleotides not matched to a gene: 14. CDR3 sequence: CASKRAGGAPLNTEAFF. CDR3 nucleotide sequence: TGTGCCAGCAAACGCGCAGGGGGTGCTCCTCTGAACACTGAAGCTTTCTTT.